The rows below give T cell receptor beta chains drawn from one sample of a study of blood T cells in healthy people across ages. TCRdb analysed the 5' RACE reads with MiXCR anew, one entry per CDR3 protein. This sample has 580,000 or so distinct CDR3 sequences, with under 55% found just once. Material for sequencing was blood. The receptor source for this set is a man of 80 years or more in good health. CDR3s leave out the opening cysteine and the closing phenylalanine or tryptophan.

V gene: TRBV7-9; J gene: TRBJ1-6; CDR3 protein: ASSSGQPSPLH
V gene: TRBV3-1; J gene: TRBJ1-2; CDR3 protein: ASSQEPRGVFGYT
V gene: TRBV2; J gene: TRBJ2-1; CDR3 protein: ASSRLAGGSSSYNEQF
V gene: TRBV28; J gene: TRBJ1-2; CDR3 protein: ASDRPLDPKGNYGYT
V gene: TRBV29-1; J gene: TRBJ2-7; CDR3 protein: SVDVGGVGPEQY
V gene: TRBV3-1; J gene: TRBJ2-2; CDR3 protein: ASSRRAWGGNTGELF
V gene: TRBV7-9; J gene: TRBJ2-1; CDR3 protein: ASSPYGSSYNEQF
V gene: TRBV30; J gene: TRBJ2-7; CDR3 protein: AWSSGLAGREQY
V gene: TRBV9; J gene: TRBJ1-4; CDR3 protein: ASSVNTRRRGDEKLF
V gene: TRBV7-2; J gene: TRBJ2-1; CDR3 protein: ASSRDSITYNEQF
V gene: TRBV5-1; J gene: .; CDR3 protein: ASSLDRRTTETQY
V gene: TRBV6-4; J gene: TRBJ1-2; CDR3 protein: ASSEKTGEWDGYT
V gene: TRBV7-9; J gene: TRBJ2-3; CDR3 protein: ASSNLGTNADTQY
V gene: TRBV24-1; J gene: TRBJ2-2; CDR3 protein: ATSPRLGGQGLNTGELF
V gene: TRBV11-2; J gene: TRBJ2-3; CDR3 protein: ASSLEPTGHTDTQY
V gene: TRBV3-1; J gene: TRBJ1-1; CDR3 protein: ASSQGWGQGTEAF
V gene: TRBV10-2; J gene: TRBJ2-5; CDR3 protein: ASSSVRQETQY
V gene: TRBV18; J gene: TRBJ2-7; CDR3 protein: ASSPTGNTYEQY
V gene: TRBV11-3; J gene: TRBJ2-1; CDR3 protein: ASSLDSTGGYNEQF
V gene: TRBV5-1; J gene: TRBJ1-2; CDR3 protein: ASSSTHRYPNYGYT
V gene: TRBV29-1; J gene: TRBJ1-1; CDR3 protein: SVELRTEAS
V gene: TRBV3-1; J gene: TRBJ1-1; CDR3 protein: ASSQTTEMNTEAF
V gene: TRBV9; J gene: TRBJ2-2; CDR3 protein: ASSVGYGYTGELF